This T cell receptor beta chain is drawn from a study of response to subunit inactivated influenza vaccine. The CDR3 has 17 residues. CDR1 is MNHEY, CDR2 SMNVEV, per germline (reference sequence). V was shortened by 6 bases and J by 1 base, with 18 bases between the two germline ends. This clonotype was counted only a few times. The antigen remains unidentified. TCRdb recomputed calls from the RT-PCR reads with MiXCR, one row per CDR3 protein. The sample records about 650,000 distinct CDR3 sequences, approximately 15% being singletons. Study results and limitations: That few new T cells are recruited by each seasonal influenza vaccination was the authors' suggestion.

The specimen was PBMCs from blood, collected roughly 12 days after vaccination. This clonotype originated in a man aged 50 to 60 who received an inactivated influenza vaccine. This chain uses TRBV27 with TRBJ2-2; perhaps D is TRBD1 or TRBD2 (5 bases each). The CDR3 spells CASRTLIGTGNTGELFF. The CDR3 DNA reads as TGTGCCAGCAGAACTTTAATCGGGACGGGGAACACCGGGGAGCTGTTTTTT.